The clone carrying this T cell receptor beta chain showed up just a few times. The antigen remains undetermined. A second about 7 to 11 cycle PCR used barcoded and J-beta primers. The template-switch adaptor was a 5' adaptor with 12 random nucleotides. It tagged each cDNA molecule. TCRdb fed the 5' RACE reads into MiXCR, producing one record per CDR3 protein. The sample includes some 700,000 distinct CDR3 sequences, 22% of them seen just once. This record comes from a study of blood T cells in healthy people across ages. Notes on the study in general: With unsorted PBMCs, a conclusive comparison of naive versus antigen-experienced cells was not possible. When one million T cells were used, diversity estimates were thought to be underestimates. The study found more naive CD4+ cells and higher diversity in long-lived than aged donors.

This CDR3 has 13 residues. V lost 7 bases and J lost 6, with 16 bases in between. Germline V gives CDR1 MNHNY, CDR2 SVGAGI (reference sequence). This TCR was sampled from a man aged 70 or older in good health. Sequenced sample: blood. This rearrangement joins TRBV6-6 to TRBJ2-7; D is uncertain. The CDR3 DNA is TGTGCCAGCATTGGACCCACCACTTCCGAGCAGTACTTC. Amino acid sequence: CASIGPTTSEQYF.